The 5 T cell receptor beta chains below come from one sample, sequenced in a study of blood T cell repertoires in COVID-19. The method was immunoSEQ multiplex PCR; TCRdb's version includes in-frame clones alone and lacks a portion of them. This sample has around 220,000 clones, with 84% found just once. What was sequenced was PBMCs or T cells enriched from blood (not recorded which). These receptor sequences come from a woman aged 40 to 50 who had recovered from COVID-19.

The chain uses TRBV28 and TRBJ1-4, with 7 bases identical to TRBD1. The junction had 9 bases not matched to a gene; V was cut back by 6 bases and J by 8 bases. Germline loops: CDR1 MDHEN, CDR2 SYDVKM. This CDR3 contains 14 residues. DNA of the CDR3: TGTGCCAGCAGCCCGACAGGGTCCTTGGAAAAACTGTTTTTT. This gives the protein CASSPTGSLEKLFF.

This clone was counted only a few times. The V call is TRBV6-5, the J call TRBJ2-4; 9 bases align to TRBD2. The CDR3 consists of 14 residues. After removal of 2 bases from V and 8 bases from J, the junction contained 4 bases not matched to a gene. The germline gives CDR1 MNHEY, CDR2 SVGAGI. CDR3 loop: CASSYGSGRDIQYF. CDR3 sequence (DNA): TGTGCCAGCAGTTACGGTAGCGGGAGAGACATTCAGTACTTC.

This chain joins TRBV2 and TRBJ2-2; D is perhaps TRBD2 (5 bases). The CDR3 is 16 residues long. Deletions cut 6 bases from V and 3 bases from J, with 17 bases between. Germline assignment: CDR1 SNHLY and CDR2 FYNNEI. The CDR3 sequence is CASRNRGAAYTGELFF. The CDR3, as DNA: TGTGCCAGCAGGAATCGGGGAGCGGCATACACCGGGGAGCTGTTTTTT. Drawing the rest from reference TRBV2 and TRBJ2-2, the complete variable domain is EPEVTQTPSHQVTQMGQEVILRCVPISNHLYFYWYRQILGQKVEFLVSFYNNEISEKSEIFDDQFSVERPDGSNFTLKIRSTKLEDSAMYFCASRNRGAAYTGELFFGEGSRLTVL.

The rearrangement uses TRBV13 and TRBJ2-1; TRBD1 agrees at 7 bases. Germline CDR1 reads PRHDT; CDR2 reads FYEKMQ (reference sequence). V lost 5 bases to trimming and J lost 8 bases; unmatched junction nucleotides: 3. The CDR3 runs 12 residues. The CDR3 region is CASSPRGHEQFF. The CDR3 nucleotides read TGTGCCAGCAGCCCAAGGGGGCATGAGCAGTTCTTC.

This chain links TRBV19 with TRBJ2-2; D is undetermined. CDR1 LNHDA and CDR2 SQIVND come from the germline V gene (reference sequence). Trimming stripped 9 bases from V and 0 bases from J, with 11 bases between. The CDR3 sequence is 14 residues long. The CDR3 nucleotides are TGTGCCAGCTCTAGAACCTCGAACACCGGGGAGCTGTTTTTT. The encoded protein is CASSRTSNTGELFF.